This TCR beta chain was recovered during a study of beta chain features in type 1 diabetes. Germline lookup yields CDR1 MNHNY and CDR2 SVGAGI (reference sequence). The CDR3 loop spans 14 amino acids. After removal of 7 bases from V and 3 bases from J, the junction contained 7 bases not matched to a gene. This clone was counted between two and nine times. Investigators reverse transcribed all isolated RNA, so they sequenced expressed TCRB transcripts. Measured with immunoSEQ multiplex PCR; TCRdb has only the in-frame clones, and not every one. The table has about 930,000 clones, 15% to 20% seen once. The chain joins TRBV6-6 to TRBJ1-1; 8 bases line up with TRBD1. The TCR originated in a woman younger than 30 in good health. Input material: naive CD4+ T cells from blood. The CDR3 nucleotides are TGTGCCAGCAACCTAGGACAGGGTGACACTGAAGCTTTCTTT. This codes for CASNLGQGDTEAFF.